The 20 T cell receptor beta chains in this list originate from one sample, sequenced in a study of CD8 T cells in ankylosing spondylitis. TCRdb re-called the 5' RACE reads through MiXCR, storing one row per CDR3 protein. The sample has more than 200,000 distinct CDR3 sequences, 20% to 30% seen once. Sequencing was done on a sample of blood, either unsorted or a sorted T cell fraction (not recorded which). All receptors derive from a male donor with ankylosing spondylitis or in good health (not recorded which).

This clonotype occurred many times. The gene calls are TRBV20-1 and TRBJ2-3, with 13 nucleotides matching TRBD2. Germline-derived CDR1 and CDR2 are DFQATT and SNEGSKA (reference sequence). After removal of 0 bases from V and 7 bases from J, the junction contained 4 bases not matched to a gene. CDR3 length: 15 amino acids. CDR3 residues: CSARDGGLAGNTQYF. Written as DNA, the CDR3 is TGCAGTGCTAGAGATGGGGGACTAGCGGGAAATACGCAGTATTTT.

This clonotype was found many times. The chain's CDR3 is CASSGQGRTDYGYTF. CDR3 DNA sequence: TGTGCCAGCAGCGGACAGGGGAGGACGGACTATGGCTACACCTTC. The chain has TRBV5-6 and TRBJ1-2; 9 positions match TRBD1. The germline V gene encodes CDR1 SGHDT and CDR2 YYEEEE. The CDR3 is 15 amino acids. Losses at the gene ends were 4 bases for V and 3 bases for J; bases not matched to a gene: 7.

Many counts were recorded for this clonotype. This rearrangement joins TRBV4-1 to TRBJ2-4; TRBD2 matches at 9 bases. Germline V lookup: CDR1 MGHRA, CDR2 YSYEKL. J gave up 0 bases and V 0 bases, and 15 bases lay outside the gene matches. The CDR3 spans 21 residues. CDR3 region: CASSQEPIAGVGSLAKNIQYF. CDR3 DNA: TGCGCCAGCAGCCAAGAACCTATAGCGGGGGTCGGATCTTTAGCCAAAAACATTCAGTACTTC.

The genes are TRBV10-3 and TRBJ2-3, with 7 bases lining up with TRBD2. CDR1 is ENHRY and CDR2 is SYGVKD in the germline V gene. The CDR3 sequence is 15 residues long. With 10 bases clipped from V and 1 base from J, the junction kept 11 bases outside the gene matches. The CDR3 here is CATRDPGGGTDTQYF. CDR3 nucleotide sequence: TGTGCCACTCGGGATCCGGGGGGAGGCACAGATACGCAGTATTTT.

The V call is TRBV20-1, the J call TRBJ1-2; 7 nucleotides align to TRBD1. V shed 2 bases and J 3 bases; nucleotides not matched to a gene: 9. This CDR3 contains 15 residues. Germline CDR1 and CDR2: DFQATT and SNEGSKA (reference sequence). CDR3 nucleotides: TGCAGTGCTAGACCCCTTGGGACAGTTTACTATGGCTACACCTTC. This translates into CSARPLGTVYYGYTF.

This clonotype was observed a handful of times. V is TRBV5-6 and J is TRBJ2-5; D assignment may be TRBD1 or TRBD2 (5 bases each). Trimming left V 0 bases short and J 1 base short, with 10 bases between. The V gene's germline CDR1 is SGHDT and CDR2 YYEEEE. CDR3 length equals 15 residues. The CDR3 loop reads CASSLVGPLQETQYF. In DNA, the CDR3 is TGTGCCAGCAGCTTGGTGGGACCGCTCCAAGAGACCCAGTACTTC.

This clonotype was observed many times. The chain is built from TRBV5-4 and TRBJ2-3; 8 bases align to TRBD2. Unmatched junction bases numbered 9, after V lost 4 bases and J lost 5 bases. There are 15 residues in the CDR3. Germline V gives CDR1 SGHNT, CDR2 YYREEE (reference sequence). CDR3 region: CASSRSGGQGDTQYF. In DNA form, the CDR3 reads TGTGCCAGCAGCCGAAGCGGGGGCCAGGGAGATACGCAGTATTTT.

This clonotype was counted ten times or more. The chain links TRBV20-1 to TRBJ2-7, with D possibly being TRBD2 (5 bases). The CDR3 covers 13 residues. V lost 0 bases and J 3 bases, leaving 9 bases between the germline ends. The germline gives CDR1 DFQATT, CDR2 SNEGSKA (reference sequence). CDR3 in amino acids: CSARDQRDYEQYF. CDR3 nucleotide sequence: TGCAGTGCTAGAGATCAGAGGGACTACGAGCAGTACTTC.

This chain joins TRBV20-1 and TRBJ2-1; D is possibly TRBD2 (6 bases). CDR3 length: 15 amino acids. The germline V gene encodes CDR1 DFQATT and CDR2 SNEGSKA (reference sequence). The ends were cut back, 6 bases at V and 10 bases at J, with 25 bases in the middle. The CDR3 protein is CSAAPGGAVPNEQFF. CDR3 DNA: TGCAGTGCCGCCCCGGGCGGGGCCGTACCTAACGAGCAGTTCTTC.

The J gene is TRBJ2-5, the V gene TRBV5-4, with 8 bases that match TRBD2. J gave up 0 bases and V 3 bases, and 1 base lay outside the gene matches. The CDR3 extends over 14 amino acids. The germline gives CDR1 SGHNT, CDR2 YYREEE (reference sequence). CDR3 sequence: CASSSGLDQETQYF. CDR3 DNA sequence: TGTGCCAGCAGCTCGGGACTAGACCAAGAGACCCAGTACTTC. Variable domain in full (rest from reference TRBV5-4 and TRBJ2-5): ETGVTQSPTHLIKTRGQQVTLRCSSQSGHNTVSWYQQALGQGPQFIFQYYREEENGRGNFPPRFSGLQFPNYSSELNVNALELDDSALYLCASSSGLDQETQYFGPGTRLLVL.

The chain is built from TRBV6-1 and TRBJ2-3; D gene unclear. Per the germline V gene, CDR1 is MNHNS and CDR2 is SASEGT. The CDR3 consists of 13 residues. V was clipped by 6 bases and J by 2 bases, with 9 bases between them. DNA of the CDR3: TGTGCCAGCAGCCCCCATAACACAGATACGCAGTATTTT. Translating gives CASSPHNTDTQYF.

This clonotype came up a few times. The V call is TRBV15, the J call TRBJ2-1; no firm D call. Trimming took 0 bases from V and 3 from J, leaving 6 bases between them. This CDR3 contains 14 residues. The germline V gene has CDR1 LNHNV and CDR2 YYDKDF (reference sequence). The CDR3 loop is CATSRDLSYNEQFF. The CDR3 nucleotides are TGTGCCACCAGCAGAGATCTAAGCTACAATGAGCAGTTCTTC. The whole variable domain, remainder taken from reference TRBV15 and TRBJ2-1, is DAMVIQNPRYQVTQFGKPVTLSCSQTLNHNVMYWYQQKSSQAPKLLFHYYDKDFNNEADTPDNFQSRRPNTSFCFLDIRSPGLGDTAMYLCATSRDLSYNEQFFGPGTRLTVL.

This clonotype was found many times. This sequence joins TRBV20-1 and TRBJ2-3; 11 nucleotides agree with TRBD2. V was clipped by 6 bases and J by 9 bases; unmatched bases: 14. Germline loops: CDR1 DFQATT, CDR2 SNEGSKA (reference sequence). The length of the CDR3 is 15 residues. The CDR3 is CSAPDPTSGGKTQYF. In DNA form, the CDR3 reads TGCAGTGCCCCGGATCCTACTAGCGGGGGTAAGACGCAGTATTTT.

This clonotype was seen only a few times. CDR3 DNA: TGTGCCAGTAGTATGTCGGCAGGGGACAAGGATACGCAGTATTTT. Protein sequence: CASSMSAGDKDTQYF. V and J are TRBV19 and TRBJ2-3, with D possibly being TRBD1 (6 bases). The germline gives CDR1 LNHDA, CDR2 SQIVND (reference sequence). V was shortened by 3 bases and J by 6 bases, with 16 bases between the two germline ends. This CDR3 is built from 15 residues. Filled out from reference TRBV19 and TRBJ2-3, the complete variable domain reads DGGITQSPKYLFRKEGQNVTLSCEQNLNHDAMYWYRQDPGQGLRLIYYSQIVNDFQKGDIAEGYSVSREKKESFPLTVTSAQKNPTAFYLCASSMSAGDKDTQYFGPGTRLTVL.

DNA for the CDR3: TGTGCCAGCAGTTATCCCGACGAGCAGTACTTC. Its protein product is CASSYPDEQYF. V usage is TRBV6-6 and J usage is TRBJ2-7; D is undetermined. Trimming took 3 bases from V and 5 from J, leaving 5 bases between them. Per germline, CDR1 MNHNY and CDR2 SVGAGI (reference sequence). The CDR3 runs 11 residues.

In its sample, this clonotype was seen many times. The rearrangement joins TRBV29-1 to TRBJ2-3; no clear D gene. CDR1 is SQVTM and CDR2 is ANQGSEA in the germline V gene. The CDR3 contains 13 residues. The V end was cut by 4 bases, the J end by 2 bases, with 10 bases between. This chain's CDR3 is CSVGPQHTDTQYF. The CDR3 DNA is TGCAGCGTTGGGCCGCAACACACAGATACGCAGTATTTT.

In this sample, this clonotype turned up many times. The V gene is TRBV20-1, the J gene TRBJ1-3; weak D call: TRBD1 (6 bases). CDR1 DFQATT and CDR2 SNEGSKA come from the germline V gene (reference sequence). CDR3 length equals 13 residues. V lost 6 bases and J lost 4, with 13 bases in between. CDR3 in amino acids: CSATDRPGNTIYF. The CDR3 DNA follows: TGCAGTGCGACGGACAGACCCGGAAACACCATATATTTT.

J is TRBJ2-7 and V is TRBV12-3 or TRBV12-4, with D uncertain. V lost 2 bases and J lost 0, with 8 bases in between. The CDR3 is made up of 14 amino acids. In DNA, the CDR3 is TGTGCCAGCAGTTTAATGGCTGACTCCTACGAGCAGTACTTC. It yields the protein CASSLMADSYEQYF.

The CDR3 DNA follows: TGCAGTGCTAGAGATCGGGCAGCCTTCTACGAGCAGTACTTC. Residues: CSARDRAAFYEQYF. The V and J genes are TRBV20-1 and TRBJ2-7; unclear D gene. Per the germline V gene, CDR1 is DFQATT and CDR2 is SNEGSKA (reference sequence). V lost 0 bases, J lost 3 bases, and 12 bases lay in between. There are 14 residues in the CDR3.

This chain uses TRBV27 with TRBJ1-2, with TRBD1 identical over 9 bases. Germline V lookup: CDR1 MNHEY, CDR2 SMNVEV (reference sequence). Unmatched junction bases numbered 4, after V lost 4 bases and J lost 7 bases. The CDR3 spans 13 residues. The CDR3 DNA reads TGTGCCAGCAGTTCGGACAGGGGAAGTGGCTACACCTTC. It specifies CASSSDRGSGYTF.